These 18 T cell receptor beta chains share one sample of origin, sequenced in a study of cytomegalovirus exposure and HLA in healthy donors. 60 Vbeta and 13 Jbeta primers were used in PCR. This table comes from immunoSEQ multiplex PCR, and its TCRdb copy is limited to in-frame clones, with some not included. The repertoire holds 130,000 or so clones, with just under 75% as singletons. The sample taken for sequencing was PBMCs. The source is a man aged 40-49 years in good health and CMV-seropositive.

The chain is built from TRBV7-9 and TRBJ1-1, with 9 positions matching TRBD1. Germline V gene data show CDR1 as SEHNR and CDR2 as FQNEAQ (reference sequence). The CDR3 is made up of 14 amino acids. J lost 5 bases, V lost 4 bases, and 5 bases had no gene match. CDR3 coding DNA: TGTGCCAGCAGCTCTGGACAGGGGATAACTGAAGCTTTCTTT. It yields the protein CASSSGQGITEAFF.

V is TRBV15 and J is TRBJ1-3; D possibly corresponds to TRBD1 (5 bases). The V end lost 1 base, the J end lost 6 bases, and 13 bases lay between the germline ends. This CDR3 is built from 15 residues. Germline-derived CDR1 and CDR2 are LNHNV and YYDKDF (reference sequence). CDR3 sequence reads: CATSRGAGEANTIYF. CDR3 nucleotide sequence: TGTGCCACCAGCAGAGGGGCGGGGGAGGCAAACACCATATATTTT.

This clone appeared once. The J gene is TRBJ1-6, the V gene TRBV10-3; 9 bases are a match to TRBD1. The CDR3 totals 14 residues. Unmatched junction bases numbered 6, after V lost 6 bases and J lost 9 bases. The germline gives CDR1 ENHRY, CDR2 SYGVKD. CDR3 coding DNA: TGTGCCATCAGGGGACAGGGTGTGGTTTCACCCCTCCACTTT. Amino acid sequence: CAIRGQGVVSPLHF.

V gene TRBV10-1 combines with J gene TRBJ2-7; D uncertain. This CDR3 has 16 amino acids. Germline CDR1 and CDR2: WNHNN and SYGVQD (reference sequence). V gave up 3 bases and J gave up 0 bases, with 15 bases separating them. CDR3 sequence: CASSEEELRSSYEQYF. The DNA for the CDR3 is TGCGCCAGCAGTGAAGAGGAACTCCGGAGCTCCTACGAGCAGTACTTC.

The chain employs TRBV5-6 and TRBJ2-3; 13 bases are shared with TRBD2. J lost 3 bases, V lost 0 bases, and 1 base had no gene match. Germline V CDR1 and CDR2: SGHDT, YYEEEE. The CDR3 covers 16 residues. The DNA of the CDR3 is TGTGCCAGCAGCTTGGGACTAGCGGGAGGAACAGATACGCAGTATTTT. This codes for CASSLGLAGGTDTQYF.

Details on this clone: Other DNA sequences in the sample encode the same CDR3. The chain is built from TRBV6-1 and TRBJ1-1; tentatively, D is TRBD1 (6 bases). With 2 bases removed from V and 1 base from J, the gap between germline ends came to 17 bases. Germline V lookup: CDR1 MNHNS, CDR2 SASEGT. CDR3 size: 17 residues. DNA for the CDR3: TGTGCCAGCAGTGAATTGTGGGGCAGGGGAGCGAACACTGAAGCTTTCTTT. It specifies CASSELWGRGANTEAFF.

The chain recombines TRBV5-4 with TRBJ2-5, with TRBD1 matching 8 bases. The DNA end is a closer match to TRBJ2-7, so the J assignment may be wrong. Germline CDR1 is SGHNT and CDR2 is YYREEE (reference sequence). This CDR3 is built from 16 residues. In DNA form, the CDR3 reads TGTGCCAGCAGCTTATCCCTAAACAGGGGGTCCTACGAGCAGTACTTC. Its translation: CASSLSLNRGSYEQYF.

The CDR3 coding sequence is TGTGCCAGCAGTGTAACAGGGGGCGCCGATACGCAGTATTTT. It specifies CASSVTGGADTQYF. This sequence joins TRBV28 and TRBJ2-3, with 9 nucleotides matching TRBD1. With V trimmed by 5 bases and J by 6 bases, 6 bases remained unmatched. CDR1 is MDHEN and CDR2 is SYDVKM in the germline V gene. CDR3 length equals 14 residues. Full variable domain (outside the CDR3, taken from reference TRBV28 and TRBJ2-3): DVKVTQSSRYLVKRTGEKVFLECVQDMDHENMFWYRQDPGLGLRLIYFSYDVKMKEKGDIPEGYSVSREKKERFSLILESASTNQTSMYLCASSVTGGADTQYFGPGTRLTVL.

This chain uses TRBV18 with TRBJ2-7; TRBD1 matches at 8 bases. Per germline, CDR1 KGHSH and CDR2 LQKENI. J gave up 3 bases and V 5 bases, and 6 bases lay outside the gene matches. CDR3 length equals 14 residues. CDR3 sequence reads: CASSLGQGVYEQYF. The CDR3 region has the DNA TGTGCCAGCTCATTAGGACAGGGAGTCTACGAGCAGTACTTC.

The J gene is TRBJ2-5, the V gene TRBV4-2; TRBD1 matches 7 bases. Per the germline V gene, CDR1 is LGHNA and CDR2 is YNFKEQ. The CDR3 totals 11 residues. Trimming at V came to 1 base and at J to 13 bases, leaving 3 bases not matched to a gene. CDR3 in amino acids: CASSQGGQPYF. Here the CDR3 DNA reads TGTGCCAGCAGCCAAGGGGGACAGCCGTACTTC.

CDR3 nucleotide sequence: TGTGCCAGCAGCTTGGGGTCAGGCTCCTACAATGAGCAGTTCTTC. The encoded protein is CASSLGSGSYNEQFF. The J gene is TRBJ2-1, the V gene TRBV5-8, with D uncertain. The CDR3 runs to 15 residues. CDR1 is SGHTS and CDR2 is YDEGEE in the germline V gene. Trimming shortened V by 0 bases and J by 0 bases, and 7 bases separated the two germline ends.

The rearrangement links TRBV29-1 to TRBJ2-1; TRBD2 matches 8 bases. This CDR3 comprises 15 residues. The germline CDR1 and CDR2 sequences are SQVTM and ANQGSEA. Trimming removed 4 bases from V and 9 bases from J; junction bases left unmatched: 14. Here the CDR3 reads CSVGKGVAGRSEQFF. The CDR3 DNA reads TGCAGCGTTGGAAAGGGGGTAGCGGGAAGGTCTGAGCAGTTCTTC.

This sequence joins TRBV28 and TRBJ2-5, with no clear D. The J call could be wrong; TRBJ2-7 is a better fit for the DNA end. CDR1 is MDHEN, CDR2 SYDVKM, per germline. CDR3 length equals 11 residues. CDR3 sequence: CASSFWGEQYF. DNA of the CDR3: TGTGCCAGCAGTTTTTGGGGCGAGCAGTACTTC.

This chain uses TRBV2 with TRBJ1-2; no reliable D call. V dropped 9 bases and J dropped 7 bases, with 18 bases sitting between them. CDR1 and CDR2 (germline): SNHLY, FYNNEI. CDR3 length: 13 residues. This chain's CDR3 is CASWVEDSRGYTF. CDR3 DNA: TGTGCCAGTTGGGTCGAGGACTCTCGTGGCTACACCTTC.

The chain is built from TRBV27 and TRBJ2-7; D is possibly TRBD1 (5 bases). This CDR3 has 15 amino acids. Germline CDR1 is MNHEY and CDR2 is SMNVEV (reference sequence). V lost 2 bases and J 2 bases, leaving 13 bases between the germline ends. The CDR3 region has the DNA TGTGCCAGCAGTTTACAGGGTGTATTTCCCTACGAGCAGTACTTC. As protein: CASSLQGVFPYEQYF.

This clone was picked up one time. The V and J genes are TRBV6-1 and TRBJ1-5; D possibly corresponds to TRBD1 (5 bases). V lost 4 bases to trimming and J lost 2 bases, with 15 bases between them. The germline V gene has CDR1 MNHNS and CDR2 SASEGT. CDR3 length: 16 residues. This CDR3 is CASSASGGVGNQPQHF. CDR3 coding DNA: TGTGCCAGCAGTGCTTCGGGGGGGGTTGGCAATCAGCCCCAGCATTTT.

This clone came up once. The chain joins TRBV5-1 to TRBJ2-5; 7 nucleotides match TRBD2. Germline V gene lookup returns CDR1 SGHRS and CDR2 YFSETQ. There are 14 residues in the CDR3. With V trimmed by 3 bases and J by 4 bases, 6 bases remained unmatched. The CDR3 spells CASSSRPSGETQYF. CDR3 DNA sequence: TGCGCCAGCAGCTCCCGACCTAGCGGAGAGACCCAGTACTTC.

This chain joins TRBV29-1 and TRBJ2-1; 9 nucleotides match TRBD2. Germline assignment: CDR1 SQVTM and CDR2 ANQGSEA. V was pared by 6 bases and J by 4 bases, with 4 bases of the junction left unmatched. This CDR3 has 13 amino acids. The CDR3 reads CSVSTSGYNEQFF. In DNA, the CDR3 is TGCAGCGTCTCGACTAGCGGATACAATGAGCAGTTCTTC.